What follows is one T cell receptor beta chain and its context. The specificity of this receptor is unknown. No much larger clonotype is one base removed from it; base qualities were not supplied. This entry belongs to a study of cytomegalovirus exposure and HLA in healthy donors (dated by TCRdb to 2016 to 2017). Looking at the study overall: An earlier analysis of roughly 500 of the donors reported about 260 Gb of sequence data and around 110 million unique TCR beta sequences obtained from some 200 million T cells. Genome-wide SNP genotypes for about 55% of the roughly 670 donors were used in a later genetic analysis, which treated that subset as a discovery cohort. Every repertoire in the discovery cohort had been generated on one and the same sequencing platform. The study combined high-throughput TCR immunosequencing, statistical association of individual TCRs with disease status, and machine learning to predict cytomegalovirus infection status. An earlier analysis of about 600 of the donors used high-throughput TCR beta sequencing to judge whether each TCR beta V gene segment behaved as functional or pseudogenic. Of the roughly 420 genotyped donors, less than 85% were placed in the genetic ancestry cluster associated with self-reported Caucasian donors. In a later analysis, previously published TCR beta repertoires from 550 to 700 donors were re-analyzed and high-resolution HLA genotyping was added so that TCR occurrence patterns could be studied. Roughly 300 gigabases of sequencing data and tens of millions of unique TCR sequences were included in an early release covering around 650 HLA-typed donors. Typing coverage differed by locus: A, B, C, DRB1 and DQB1 were typed in roughly 620-630 donors, DQA1 in roughly 510, DPA1 in some 600, and DPB1 in 472. The study used immunosequencing to profile the T cell repertoires of 666 subjects and linked those repertoires to cytomegalovirus serostatus. The aim of the study was to test whether cataloging public T cell receptors could identify signatures of past pathogen exposure. HLA typing included class I and class II loci at four-digit resolution. Alongside the repertoire data, information on donor age, sex, ethnicity and CMV serostatus was compiled. In addition to the first cohort of 650 to 800 subjects, a separate validation cohort of approximately 130 different subjects was used. Several DR-DQ haplotypes were handled as single units for association and clustering because linkage in the cohort was strong. Among 350 to 400 genotyped donors of the cohort, an average of approximately 240,000 unique TCR beta nucleotide sequences were sequenced per donor, around a sixth of them non-productive. In the later analysis, no new phenotypic data were used to find candidate immune exposures; instead, reliance was placed on TCR beta sequences and their occurrence across donors.

Broad study findings and their caveats: A further reported finding was that TCR beta sequences accurately predicted the HLA-A and HLA-B alleles for most subjects in the first cohort. Broadly in line with IMGT annotations, most TCR beta V segments showed up in productive rearrangements about 87% or about 30% of the time in an earlier analysis of several hundred of the donors. In a later analysis, HLA-associated TCR beta chains showed more clonal expansion and lower generation probabilities than non-associated chains that were equally common. In both the original and validation cohorts, the classifier was reported to diagnose cytomegalovirus status with high specificity and sensitivity. The study gave a list of some 150 TCR beta chains associated with cytomegalovirus. Linkage disequilibrium might explain the correlated functional status among segregating V segments, but an unknown experimental factor could not be ruled out. A group of highly shared sequence variants was considered likely to be a technical artifact of the sequencing pipeline. In a later analysis, the rate of TCR association differed among HLA loci, with DRB1 alleles having the most associated TCRs and HLA-C alleles having the fewest. Only TCR beta chains were sequenced in this cohort, and the absence of alpha or paired-chain data limited detectable features. When HLA alleles, especially DR and DQ, strongly co-occurred, attributing TCR associations to individual alleles was difficult. Most CMV-associated TCR beta chains appeared to be HLA-restricted in a later analysis, and the HLA associations seemed to be driven largely by CMV exposure. It was suggested by the authors that the approach could potentially be generalized to other disease states and immunological phenotypes. An association between a missense DCLRE1C variant and V-gene and J-gene trimming of TCR beta chains was found in a later genetic analysis and replicated in an independent cohort. In vitro tests confirmed that a few of the cytomegalovirus-associated TCR beta chains recognize cytomegalovirus antigens. Because HLA typing was missing for some donors at each locus, association tests included only the typed subset. The only immune exposure information available for the cohort was CMV serostatus. According to a later analysis, parvovirus B19, influenza, CMV and Epstein-Barr virus appeared linked to several top co-occurrence clusters. The presence/absence analyses assumed that sequencing depth was roughly uniform across donors, and that assumption may not be true. According to a later genetic analysis, donors in an Asian-associated ancestry cluster had fewer N-insertions in productive TCRs than the approximately 700-donor mean. Specific HLA alleles were associated with about 17,000 TCR beta sequences at a false discovery rate of 0.05 in a later analysis. While some public TCRs were present in many individuals, most TCR sequences turned up only very rarely across donors. Approximately 16 rarely observed V segments, including chromosome 9 orphons, were excluded from the earlier analysis of about 610 of the donors because counts were too low. Some IMGT-functional V segments, including TRBV6-2 and TRBV6-3, could not be distinguished by the 87-base-pair reads and were therefore excluded.

Receptor libraries were prepared by the immunoSEQ multiplex PCR assay. A mixture of 60 forward primers for TCR Vbeta segments and 13 reverse primers for TCR Jbeta segments was used in the multiplex PCR. A multiplex PCR assay on genomic DNA amplified the CDR3 region of rearranged TCR beta genes. On the Illumina HiSeq System, the amplified TCR beta libraries were sequenced as 87-base-pair reads. In the paper's pipeline: Across the 670 or so repertoires, a later analysis counted about 81 million unique TCR beta chains, approximately 10 million of which were shared by at least two donors. To remove PCR and sequencing errors, raw reads were error-corrected and collapsed into unique sequences using a nearest-neighbor algorithm that merged closely related sequences. CDR3 sequences were aligned to IMGT reference sequences to assign V, D and J gene segments. For a sequence to be retained, a match of at least six nucleotides was required to both a V gene segment and a J gene segment. Rearrangements were called productive when the CDR3 lacked stop codons and stayed in frame with V and J; all others were non-productive. Following IMGT convention, CDR3 was defined as the stretch from the second conserved V-encoded cysteine to the conserved J-encoded phenylalanine. Sequences without an unambiguous match to a single V gene segment were excluded from the earlier analysis of 450 to 750 of the donors. An earlier analysis of roughly 590 of the donors called V segments functional above 56.7% productive rearrangements and segregating when the between-donor standard deviation exceeded 5%. A statistical classification framework was developed to diagnose cytomegalovirus status using the catalog of TCR beta chain sequences. In a later analysis, V and J genes were assigned by comparing TCR nucleotide sequences against IMGT/GENE-DB human TR gene sequences. The TCRdist pipeline was used in a later analysis to assign CDR3 sequences and most-parsimonious VDJ recombination scenarios. In a later analysis, every TCR beta chain was defined by the combination of its CDR3 amino acid sequence and its V-gene family, and reads without a unique V-gene family were dropped. As a way to deal with suspected cross-contamination and a sequencing artifact, a later analysis dropped more than 500 nucleotide sequences that were highly shared and had low generation probability. For each public chain, a later analysis derived a clonal expansion index from normalized ranks of inferred template counts within each repertoire. In a later analysis, generation probabilities were computed using a VDJ recombination model fitted to out-of-frame rearrangements, and the results were checked against IGoR. In a later analysis, TCR-TCR, TCR-HLA and TCR-CMV co-occurrence was scored with hypergeometric tests, and a repertoire-size bias correction was applied to TCR pairs. False discovery rates were estimated in a later analysis by permuting HLA or CMV assignments 20 times. In a later analysis, co-occurring TCRs were grouped using DBSCAN, and TCRdist sequence similarity was added for clustering within HLA-allele-positive subsets. Co-occurrence clustering excluded repertoires with fewer than 30,000 or more than 120,000 public chains, plus five with anomalous nucleotide sharing. The clones in this table, taken by TCRdb from immuneACCESS, are in-frame only. Not every clone is retained; where verified, under half of the shortfall comes from an unresolved V gene, and the cause of the rest is unknown. The V and J calls and clone size were taken over from that table, and D and trimming were inferred from the DNA. The sample profile shows approximately 190,000 clones; just under 70% of them were found once. Approximately 2.5% of the sample is in the top ten clones.

As encoded in the germline V gene (reference sequence), CDR1 is LNHNV while CDR2 is YYDKDF. V is clipped by 3 bases and J by 2 bases, and the sequence between their germline boundaries is 16 bases long. There are 16 amino acids in the CDR3, from cysteine to phenylalanine inclusive. The DNA shown is the 48-base CDR3, in frame from base 1. In total, approximately 690 healthy bone marrow donors made up the cohort. At the time of sampling, every cohort member was nominally healthy, though immune exposures that went unrecorded were likely present. The donor tested CMV seropositive and was one of the 289 seropositive cohort members. A peripheral blood sample was provided by each donor, and peripheral blood mononuclear cells were used for TCR beta sequencing. Genomic DNA was extracted from the blood cell samples with the Qiagen DNeasy Blood Extraction Kit.

Sequencing was done on a sample of PBMCs. This receptor was obtained from a man between 40 and 49 years old in good health and CMV-seropositive. The rearrangement combines TRBV15 with TRBJ1-2; 6 matching bases give a weak D call of TRBD1. The CDR3 region: CATSSDLWDTNYGYTF. Here is the DNA: TGTGCCACCAGCAGTGATTTGTGGGACACCAACTATGGCTACACCTTC.